One and the same sample provided the 9 T cell receptor beta chains below, sequenced in a study of blood T cell repertoires in COVID-19. Generated by immunoSEQ multiplex PCR, the TCRdb table keeps only in-frame clones and is missing some. The sample has hundreds of thousands of clones, 88% seen once. The sequenced material came from PBMCs or T cells enriched from blood (not recorded which). The receptor source for this set is a woman aged 50 to 60 who had recovered from COVID-19.

The chain has TRBV4-3 and TRBJ1-3; D unclear. Germline V lookup: CDR1 LGHNA, CDR2 YSLEER. Trimming removed 1 base at V and 8 bases at J, with 9 bases between. The CDR3 sequence is 13 residues long. The CDR3 loop is CASSQGSADTIYF. The CDR3 DNA sequence: TGCGCCAGCAGCCAAGGATCGGCGGACACCATATATTTT.

The chain has TRBV28 and TRBJ1-2; D is possibly TRBD1 (6 bases). The V end lost 6 bases, the J end lost 5 bases, and 16 bases lay between the germline ends. Germline CDR1 is MDHEN and CDR2 is SYDVKM. The CDR3 runs to 14 residues. CDR3 bases: TGTGCCAGCAGACAAGGACAGTCAGGATATGGCTACACCTTC. Protein: CASRQGQSGYGYTF.

The genes are TRBV6-6 and TRBJ2-7; D gene uncertain. Germline loops: CDR1 MNHNY, CDR2 SVGAGI (reference sequence). The CDR3 extends over 13 amino acids. V was trimmed by 0 bases and J by 6 bases, leaving 9 bases between them. CDR3: CASSYSAALEQYF. The CDR3 DNA reads as TGTGCCAGCAGTTACTCGGCGGCCCTCGAGCAGTACTTC.

This clone was observed once. V usage is TRBV19 and J usage is TRBJ1-5; weak D call: TRBD1 (6 bases). Between the trimmed V and J ends, which lost 5 bases and 0 bases, there was a span of 17 bases. The CDR3 is made up of 17 amino acids. Germline CDR1 LNHDA, CDR2 SQIVND (reference sequence). The chain's CDR3 is CASSETGKWGSNQPQHF. The CDR3 DNA sequence: TGTGCCAGTAGTGAGACAGGAAAGTGGGGTAGCAATCAGCCCCAGCATTTT.

The V call is TRBV24-1, the J call TRBJ1-5; 9 bases agree with TRBD1. J was trimmed by 5 bases and V by 4 bases; bases with no gene match: 5. Germline lookup yields CDR1 KGHDR and CDR2 SFDVKD. CDR3 length: 15 amino acids. The CDR3 loop is CATSEAGTGHQPQHF. CDR3 sequence (DNA): TGTGCCACCAGTGAAGCCGGGACAGGGCATCAGCCCCAGCATTTT.

The V and J genes are TRBV7-3 and TRBJ2-2, with D hard to call. The CDR3 is made up of 13 amino acids. The germline V gene encodes CDR1 SGHTA and CDR2 FQGTGA. Trimming cost V 4 bases and J 8 bases, with 11 bases left between them. The CDR3 sequence: CASSSLRGGELFF. In DNA, the CDR3 is TGTGCCAGCAGCTCCCTCAGAGGAGGGGAGCTGTTTTTT.

The chain combines TRBV4-1 with TRBJ2-4, with D possibly being TRBD1 (5 bases). V was trimmed by 0 bases and J by 8 bases, leaving 14 bases between them. In germline, CDR1 is MGHRA, CDR2 YSYEKL. The CDR3 is 15 residues long. DNA of the CDR3: TGCGCCAGCAGCCAAGACGGCAGGGCGGCGGACATTCAGTACTTC. Translating it yields CASSQDGRAADIQYF.

This rearrangement joins TRBV28 to TRBJ1-5, with 7 bases lining up with TRBD1. Germline V gives CDR1 MDHEN, CDR2 SYDVKM. J was trimmed by 11 bases and V by 10 bases; bases with no gene match: 5. This CDR3 has 10 residues. CDR3 coding DNA: TGTGCCACACTCGGGACAGCCCAGCATTTT. It codes for CATLGTAQHF.

The chain has TRBV7-2 and TRBJ2-3, with D perhaps matching TRBD2 (7 bases). The V gene's germline CDR1 is SGHTA and CDR2 FQGNSA. There are 16 residues in the CDR3. V was shortened by 4 bases and J by 2 bases, with 16 bases between the two germline ends. Written as DNA, the CDR3 is TGTGCCAGCAGCTCCCTCGGCGGGGGCCTCACAGATACGCAGTATTTT. Protein product: CASSSLGGGLTDTQYF. The complete variable domain, with remaining parts taken from reference TRBV7-2 and TRBJ2-3, reads GAGVSQSPSNKVTEKGKDVELRCDPISGHTALYWYRQSLGQGLEFLIYFQGNSAPDKSGLPSDRFSAERTGGSVSTLTIQRTQQEDSAVYLCASSSLGGGLTDTQYFGPGTRLTVL.